This TCR beta chain was recorded in a study of immune cell composition in non-small cell lung cancer. Study-level findings and limits: Squamous carcinomas (approximately 80%) more often had tumour-associated clones >0.5% than adenocarcinomas (roughly 35%).

This clone appeared a few times. Its antigen is still unknown. The germline CDR1 and CDR2 sequences are SGDLS and YYNGEE. V dropped 0 bases and J dropped 4 bases, with 13 bases sitting between them. The CDR3 has 15 residues. Normal lung sampling was at least 3 cm from the tumour, as distant as possible. The table came from immunoSEQ multiplex PCR; TCRdb's copy has only in-frame clones and leaves some out. The sample holds about 8,700 clones, around two thirds seen once. V and J are TRBV9 and TRBJ1-1; D possibly corresponds to TRBD1 (5 bases). Input material: non-adjacent lung tissue. The sequence was obtained from a human donor with non-small cell lung cancer. In DNA, the CDR3 is TGTGCCAGCAGCGTAGTTCAGGGCTTGGGCACTGAAGCTTTCTTT. Translating it yields CASSVVQGLGTEAFF.